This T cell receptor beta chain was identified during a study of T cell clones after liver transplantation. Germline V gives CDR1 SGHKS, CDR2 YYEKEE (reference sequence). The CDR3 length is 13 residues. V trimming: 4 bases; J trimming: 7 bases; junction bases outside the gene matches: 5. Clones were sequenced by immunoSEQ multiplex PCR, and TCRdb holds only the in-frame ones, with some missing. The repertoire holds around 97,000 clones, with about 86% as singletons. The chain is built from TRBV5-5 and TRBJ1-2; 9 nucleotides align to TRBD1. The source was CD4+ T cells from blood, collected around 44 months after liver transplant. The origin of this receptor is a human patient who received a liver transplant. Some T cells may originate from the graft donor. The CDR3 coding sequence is TGTGCCAGCAGCCGGACAGGGGAATCTGGCTACACCTTC. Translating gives CASSRTGESGYTF.